This TCR beta chain was sequenced during a study of graft-versus-host responses after intestinal transplantation (dated by TCRdb to the early 2020s). As for the study more broadly: The transplants that recipients got were multivisceral, liver-intestinal, or isolated intestinal. Every recipient was given anti-thymocyte globulin induction, then maintenance tacrolimus and steroids for two to three years. Graft-versus-host and host-versus-graft alloreactive T cell clones were tracked in the graft, circulation and bone marrow after intestinal transplantation using bulk TCR-beta CDR3 sequencing. Alloreactive clones were identified by sequencing pre-transplant mixed lymphocyte reaction products and comparing them with unstimulated pre-transplant donor and recipient T cells. Of the roughly 23 intestinal transplant recipients enrolled in the cohort, one of whom was a retransplant, a few patients without pretransplant specimens were excluded. A peak of at least 4% donor T cells among recipient peripheral blood mononuclear cells was the definition used for donor T cell macrochimerism. Instead of going to the commercial service, samples from a few later patients were sequenced in-house on an Illumina MiSeq and processed with MiXCR.

Turning to this clone: The antigen this receptor binds is unknown. No base quality values were provided; no much bigger clone lies one nucleotide off.

Summary of the overall study and its limitations: GvH clones were detected in recipient bone marrow, and some appeared earlier in ileal mucosa or blood, consistent with an intestinal mucosal origin. In the allografts of patients with donor T cell macrochimerism, GvH to HvG T cell clonal ratios were high. Peak levels of circulating GvH clones were associated with declines in HvG clones early after transplant. Conclusions were limited by the relatively low number and heterogeneity of intestinal transplant patients.

The time point label corresponds to: cells obtained before transplantation from donor or recipient. CD3+CD4+ and CD3+CD8+ populations were FACS-sorted from unstimulated pre-transplant donor and recipient cells taken from spleen or lymph nodes. V loses 3 bases at its end and J loses 5 bases; junction bases beyond the gene matches: 7. Taken from cysteine to phenylalanine, the CDR3 has 15 residues. Here the CDR3 DNA is all that survives: 45 bases in frame from base 1. Looking up the germline V gene yields CDR1 MDHEN and CDR2 SYDVKM. Receptor amplification or capture employed the immunoSEQ multiplex PCR assay. For most patients, genomic DNA was isolated with the Qiagen DNeasy Blood and Tissue Kit and sent frozen to Adaptive Biotechnologies for TCR sequencing. For most patients, genomic DNA was subjected to high-throughput TCR-beta CDR3 sequencing by Adaptive Biotechnologies. Per the original workflow: TCR sequencing data for approximately 17 patients were retrieved from Adaptive's ImmunoSEQ software; three other patients were processed with MiXCR and VDJtools. To correct CD4 versus CD8 sorting errors, any sequence found in both subsets at a frequency ratio below 5:1 was removed. CDR3 nucleotide sequences shared by donor and recipient were removed because the origin of these sequences could not be assigned. To be classed as alloreactive, a clone needed at least 2-fold expansion over unstimulated cells and a minimum CFSE-low frequency of 0.002% (template counts) or 0.001% (read counts). Clones were considered mappable if detected in sequenced pre-transplant spleen, lymph node, or MLR CFSE-low populations of the donor or recipient. The cumulative frequency of alloreactive clones was calculated as a percentage of all sequences, weighted by copy number. TCRdb's version of the immuneACCESS table is confined to in-frame rearrangements and falls short of the full clone set. An unresolved V gene accounts for under half of the shortfall where checked; the remainder is of unknown origin. Clone size and V and J calls were adopted from that table, with D and trimming inferred from the DNA. A total of 150,000 or so clones appear in this sample, about nine tenths of them only once. Clones ranked in the top ten supply 0.19% of the sample.

The specimen comprised unstimulated CD4+ T cells sorted from spleen or lymph node cells, sampled before intestinal transplant. The chain uses TRBV28 and TRBJ2-5; the central 9 bases match TRBD1. The receptor was derived from a human donor who received an intestinal transplant. DNA sequence: TGTGCCAGCAGTTTTGGGACAGGGTATACGGAGACCCAGTACTTC. Its coded protein is CASSFGTGYTETQYF.